The entry that follows covers one TCR beta chain sequence. This clonotype turned up a few times. The clone's antigen remains unknown. No quality values exist for individual bases; no much larger clone is one base distant. These data are taken from a study of T-cell reconstitution after alpha-beta-depleted transplantation in children listed by TCRdb under 2016. Looking at the study overall: The study quantitatively tracked T-cell immune reconstitution after TCRalphabeta/CD19-depleted allogeneic hematopoietic cell transplantation in children using TCR repertoire profiling.

Libraries were prepared through PCR. The run used an Illumina HiSeq 2500. TCR library preparation used molecular barcoding, with unique molecular identifiers applied to normalize quantification of the TCRbeta repertoire. TCRdb passed the public sequencing reads through fastp at Q25 and MiXCR, retaining productive beta sequences. All rows with the same CDR3 protein become a single entry with the most common DNA and genes. Within this sample are around 600,000 distinct CDR3 sequences, with under 12% of them counted one time only. Approximately 4.1% of the sample comes from the top ten. V lost 3 bases and J lost 5 bases; the stretch between them is 17 bases long. CDR1 and CDR2, looked up from the germline V gene, are KGHSH and LQKENI. Including the terminal cysteine and phenylalanine, the CDR3 comprises 15 residues. Only CDR3 DNA is held: 45 bases, read in frame from base 1.

This material consisted of PBMCs from the stem cell graft donor, taken from the stem cell graft. The source is a human donor who donated a stem cell graft to a child with acute myeloid leukemia. The chain links TRBV18 with TRBJ2-7; confidence is insufficient to name the D gene. The CDR3: CASSPGLQTSHEQYF. The DNA reads TGTGCCAGCTCACCGGGCCTACAGACGTCCCACGAGCAGTACTTC.